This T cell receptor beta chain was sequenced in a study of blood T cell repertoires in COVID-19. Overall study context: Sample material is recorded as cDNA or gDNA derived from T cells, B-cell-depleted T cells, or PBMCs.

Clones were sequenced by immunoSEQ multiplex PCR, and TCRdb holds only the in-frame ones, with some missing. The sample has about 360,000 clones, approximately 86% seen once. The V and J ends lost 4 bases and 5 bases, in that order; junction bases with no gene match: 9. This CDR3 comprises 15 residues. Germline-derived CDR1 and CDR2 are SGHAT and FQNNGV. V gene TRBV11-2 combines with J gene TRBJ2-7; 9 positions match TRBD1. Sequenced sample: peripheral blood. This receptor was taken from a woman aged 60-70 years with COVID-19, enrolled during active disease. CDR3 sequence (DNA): TGTGCCAGCAGCTCGTCGGGACAGGGTAGCGACGAGCAGTACTTC. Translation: CASSSSGQGSDEQYF.